These 6 T cell receptor beta chains were sequenced from one sample in a study of radiotherapy plus CTLA-4 blockade in lung cancer. TCRdb's copy holds only in-frame clones and misses some; the assay was immunoSEQ multiplex PCR. The table lists approximately 80,000 clones, approximately 73% of them singletons. The sequences come from peripheral blood, collected from a patient treated with radiotherapy plus ipilimumab. The receptors come from a human donor with non-small cell lung cancer whose response to radiotherapy plus ipilimumab could not be evaluated.

The chain uses TRBV9 and TRBJ2-2; D is possibly TRBD1 (5 bases). Trimming removed 0 bases from V and 6 bases from J, with 12 bases in between. The CDR3 sequence is 15 residues long. The germline V gene encodes CDR1 SGDLS and CDR2 YYNGEE. CDR3 bases: TGTGCCAGCAGCGTAGGAGCTATAGGGGCCGGGGAGCTGTTTTTT. The encoded protein is CASSVGAIGAGELFF.

This clone was recorded a few times. The V gene is TRBV6-5, the J gene TRBJ2-3; D remains unclear. The length of the CDR3 is 14 residues. The germline gives CDR1 MNHEY, CDR2 SVGAGI. Trimming cost V 2 bases and J 2 bases, with 8 bases left between them. The CDR3 region has the DNA TGTGCCAGCAGTTACAAACAGATCACAGATACGCAGTATTTT. It translates to CASSYKQITDTQYF.

V usage is TRBV18 and J usage is TRBJ2-2, with no clear D. The CDR3 spans 16 residues. In germline, CDR1 is KGHSH, CDR2 LQKENI. Trimming removed 1 base at V and 1 base at J, with 10 bases between. The CDR3 sequence is CASSPRLTQNTGELFF. CDR3 DNA: TGTGCCAGCTCACCACGGTTGACACAGAACACCGGGGAGCTGTTTTTT.

This chain joins TRBV18 and TRBJ2-6, with 13 nucleotides matching TRBD2. The germline CDR1 and CDR2 sequences are KGHSH and LQKENI. J lost 2 bases, V lost 4 bases, and 2 bases had no gene match. The CDR3 sequence is 17 residues long. CDR3 protein: CASSQGLAGAGANVLTF. The DNA for the CDR3 is TGTGCCAGCTCACAAGGACTAGCGGGAGCTGGGGCCAACGTCCTGACTTTC.

The DNA of the CDR3 is TGTGCCAGCAGCTTAGACATGAATTCACCCCTCCACTTT. This codes for CASSLDMNSPLHF. The chain employs TRBV11-2 and TRBJ1-6; D remains ambiguous. Trimming pared 0 bases from V and 7 bases from J, leaving 4 bases between. The CDR3 spans 13 residues. CDR1 is SGHAT and CDR2 is FQNNGV in the germline V gene.

This clone was counted once. CDR3 DNA: TGTGCCAGCAGCGTAGGGTTCGCGGGGGCTAGCACAGATACGCAGTATTTT. This sequence encodes CASSVGFAGASTDTQYF. V is TRBV9 and J is TRBJ2-3; D perhaps matches TRBD2 (7 bases). In germline, CDR1 is SGDLS, CDR2 YYNGEE. The V gene lost 0 bases and the J gene lost 0 bases, with 14 bases spanning the gap. CDR3 size: 17 residues.